The clone carrying this T cell receptor (beta chain) was recorded only once. What it binds is unknown. This CDR3 is 12 amino acids long. The V gene end was trimmed by 4 bases and the J gene end by 7 bases; junction bases not matched to a gene: 2. Germline V gene lookup returns CDR1 DFQATT and CDR2 SNEGSKA (reference sequence). Individual cDNA molecules received unique molecular identifiers. TCRdb fed the 5' RACE reads into MiXCR, producing one record per CDR3 protein. The sample records just over 65,000 distinct CDR3 sequences, about 12% being singletons. The data belong to a study of early T cells in non-severe SARS-CoV-2 infection. Study outcomes and limitations: VDJdb matching skewed toward anti-spike CD8 responses, missing private and CD4 specificities.

The rearrangement links TRBV20-1 to TRBJ2-1; TRBD2 aligns across 9 bases. Material for sequencing was whole blood. The TCR originated in an adult who was a healthcare worker with PCR-confirmed SARS-CoV-2 infection or an uninfected control (not recorded which). The CDR3 here is CSAKAGGNEQFF. In DNA, the CDR3 is TGCAGTGCTAAGGCGGGAGGGAATGAGCAGTTCTTC.